One TCR beta chain is described in this entry. V lost 2 bases and J lost 1, with 11 bases in between. The CDR3 loop spans 14 amino acids. Germline V gene sequence: CDR1 GTSNPN, CDR2 SVGIG (reference sequence). The data were obtained in a study of blood T cell repertoires in COVID-19. Authors' processing steps: By means of reference gene primer amplification, nucleated cell counts were estimated. Generated by immunoSEQ multiplex PCR, the TCRdb table keeps only in-frame clones and is missing some. V and J calls plus clone size are reproduced from that table; the DNA served to infer D and trimming. The data hold approximately 440,000 clones, with 80% to 95% observed a single time.

V gene TRBV30 combines with J gene TRBJ1-1; tentatively, D is TRBD1 (5 bases). What was sequenced was PBMCs or T cells enriched from blood (not recorded which). This clonotype originated in a man between 18 and 35 years old who had recovered from COVID-19. CDR3 residues: CAWSLWGENTEAFF. As DNA, the CDR3 is TGTGCCTGGAGTCTCTGGGGGGAGAACACTGAAGCTTTCTTT.